One and the same sample provided the 29 T cell receptor beta chains below, sequenced in a study of cytomegalovirus exposure and HLA in healthy donors. It was with 60 Vbeta and 13 Jbeta primers that the PCR ran. TCRdb keeps only in-frame clones here, not all; method: immunoSEQ multiplex PCR. The sample has around 140,000 clones, roughly 71% seen once; the top ten hold over 1.3%. Sequencing was performed on PBMCs. The receptors shown here come from a woman in her forties in good health and CMV-seronegative.

There are a few counts of this clone. This chain connects TRBV4-1 to TRBJ1-3; D possibly corresponds to TRBD1 (5 bases). The ends were cut back, 6 bases at V and 0 bases at J, with 9 bases in the middle. The CDR3 extends over 14 amino acids. Germline assignment: CDR1 MGHRA and CDR2 YSYEKL. CDR3 in amino acids: CASRGTDSGNTIYF. CDR3 DNA: TGCGCCAGCAGAGGGACTGACTCTGGAAACACCATATATTTT.

The CDR3 sequence is CSVAQGLPYEQYF. As DNA, the CDR3 is TGCAGCGTCGCCCAGGGTCTTCCCTACGAGCAGTACTTC. This rearrangement joins TRBV29-1 to TRBJ2-5; possibly TRBD1 for D (5 bases). The closer fit of TRBJ2-7 to the DNA end suggests the J call may be wrong. In germline, CDR1 is SQVTM, CDR2 ANQGSEA. The length of the CDR3 is 13 residues.

The chain couples TRBV2 to TRBJ2-3; 10 bases fit TRBD1. Unmatched junction bases numbered 12, after V lost 6 bases and J lost 6 bases. Germline lookup yields CDR1 SNHLY and CDR2 FYNNEI. This CDR3 has 16 residues. The CDR3 region is CASRMDRGAPTDTQYF. The DNA of the CDR3 is TGTGCCAGCAGGATGGACAGGGGGGCCCCAACGGATACGCAGTATTTT.

This chain links TRBV11-2 with TRBJ1-5; D gene ambiguous. V shed 0 bases and J shed 4 bases, with 4 bases lying between them. Germline V CDR1 and CDR2: SGHAT, FQNNGV. The CDR3 has 13 residues. CDR3 protein: CASSLDRNQPQHF. In DNA form, the CDR3 reads TGTGCCAGCAGCTTAGACAGGAATCAGCCCCAGCATTTT.

The V and J genes are TRBV25-1 and TRBJ2-7; 10 bases align to TRBD1. Trimming took 4 bases from V and 3 from J; bases not matched to a gene: 3. The CDR3 covers 14 residues. The germline V gene encodes CDR1 MGHDK and CDR2 SYGVNS. The CDR3: CASSGDRGNYEQYF. CDR3 bases: TGTGCCAGCAGTGGGGACAGGGGAAACTACGAGCAGTACTTC.

The J gene is TRBJ1-1, the V gene TRBV5-6, with a possible D match to TRBD1 (6 bases). Germline V gives CDR1 SGHDT, CDR2 YYEEEE. Trimming took 4 bases from V and 11 from J, leaving 12 bases between them. The CDR3 extends over 11 amino acids. The CDR3 DNA sequence: TGTGCCAGCAGCCCCAGGGGTTCGGCTTTCTTT. It specifies CASSPRGSAFF.

The rearrangement uses TRBV6-5 and TRBJ2-7; 9 nucleotides line up with TRBD1. CDR1 is MNHEY and CDR2 is SVGAGI in the germline V gene. Losses at the gene ends were 0 bases for V and 11 bases for J; bases not matched to a gene: 8. The CDR3 has 14 residues. CDR3 in amino acids: CASSYSIGTGIEYF. DNA of the CDR3: TGTGCCAGCAGTTACTCGATAGGGACAGGGATTGAGTACTTC.

In the case of this clone: The junction and the germline gene differ at one end; a read error may be behind it. The gene calls are TRBV5-1 and TRBJ2-7, with D possibly being TRBD2 (7 bases). The germline gives CDR1 SGHRS, CDR2 YFSETQ. The CDR3 runs 12 residues. CDR3 in amino acids: CASSLGGDEQYF. The DNA of the CDR3 is TGCGCCAGCAGCTTAGGGGGGGACGAACAGTACTTC.

The chain is built from TRBV2 and TRBJ2-7; D remains ambiguous. V was pared by 3 bases and J by 2 bases, with 17 bases between. Germline V CDR1 and CDR2: SNHLY, FYNNEI. This CDR3 is built from 16 residues. CDR3 DNA sequence: TGTGCCAGCAGTGACGCGAAGTCTCCTCGGGCCTACGAGCAGTACTTC. The encoded protein is CASSDAKSPRAYEQYF.

This clone came up once. V is TRBV7-9 and J is TRBJ2-1; TRBD1 agrees at 8 bases. J lost 8 bases, V lost 3 bases, and 6 bases had no gene match. Germline CDR1 is SEHNR and CDR2 is FQNEAQ (reference sequence). The CDR3 consists of 14 residues. CDR3 amino acids: CASSLDGQGHEQFF. CDR3 sequence (DNA): TGTGCCAGCAGCTTGGACGGACAGGGCCATGAGCAGTTCTTC.

This chain connects TRBV19 to TRBJ2-1; TRBD2 matches 13 bases. The CDR3 length is 19 residues. The J segment lost 0 bases and the V segment lost 8 bases, leaving 13 bases of the junction unmatched. Germline-derived CDR1 and CDR2 are LNHDA and SQIVND (reference sequence). The CDR3 sequence is CASSNPRLAGGSSYNEQFF. CDR3 coding DNA: TGTGCCAGTTCTAACCCGAGACTAGCGGGGGGTTCCTCCTACAATGAGCAGTTCTTC.

The genes are TRBV29-1 and TRBJ2-1, with 13 bases aligning to TRBD2. The length of the CDR3 is 15 residues. Germline V gives CDR1 SQVTM, CDR2 ANQGSEA. Trimming removed 5 bases from V and 5 bases from J; junction bases left unmatched: 6. Here the CDR3 reads CSVYLGLAGDNEQFF. In DNA, the CDR3 is TGCAGCGTTTACCTTGGACTAGCGGGGGACAATGAGCAGTTCTTC.

The V and J genes are TRBV7-9 and TRBJ1-2, with TRBD1 as a possible D gene (5 bases). The CDR3 sequence is 12 residues long. The germline CDR1 and CDR2 sequences are SEHNR and FQNEAQ (reference sequence). V was trimmed by 5 bases and J by 6 bases, leaving 10 bases between them. This chain's CDR3 is CASSIQEDGYTF. The CDR3, as DNA: TGTGCCAGCAGCATACAGGAAGATGGCTACACCTTC.

This clone was counted once. The chain has TRBV28 and TRBJ1-5; 7 positions match TRBD1. J gave up 3 bases and V 7 bases, and 9 bases lay outside the gene matches. The germline V gene has CDR1 MDHEN and CDR2 SYDVKM. The length of the CDR3 is 15 residues. The CDR3 spells CASTLDRVLNQPQHF. The CDR3 DNA reads TGTGCCAGCACCTTAGACAGGGTACTCAATCAGCCCCAGCATTTT.

This clone appeared a few times. The genes are TRBV7-3 and TRBJ2-2, with 8 bases lining up with TRBD1. Trimming removed 5 bases from V and 6 bases from J; junction bases left unmatched: 5. Germline lookup yields CDR1 SGHTA and CDR2 FQGTGA. The CDR3 spans 14 residues. The CDR3 reads CASSPDRVAGELFF. The DNA of the CDR3 is TGTGCCAGCAGCCCGGACAGGGTCGCCGGGGAGCTGTTTTTT.

The V gene is TRBV6-1, the J gene TRBJ2-2; TRBD2 is a possible D gene (6 bases). The CDR3 runs 14 residues. Per the germline V gene, CDR1 is MNHNS and CDR2 is SASEGT. With 0 bases removed from V and 5 bases from J, the gap between germline ends came to 7 bases. The CDR3, as DNA: TGTGCCAGCAGTGAAGCGGGGGGTACCGGGGAGCTGTTTTTT. Its translation: CASSEAGGTGELFF.

This clone was observed once. This chain connects TRBV5-1 to TRBJ1-2; the D gene is possibly TRBD1 (5 bases). This CDR3 spans 15 amino acids. V lost 0 bases and J 8 bases, leaving 17 bases between the germline ends. Germline-derived CDR1 and CDR2 are SGHRS and YFSETQ. The CDR3 bases are TGCGCCAGCAGCTTGGCCCTAGACAGTAAAGGCGGCTACACCTTC. It encodes CASSLALDSKGGYTF.

The chain links TRBV28 to TRBJ1-2; no definite D call. The V and J ends lost 3 bases and 5 bases respectively, with 4 bases between them. This CDR3 contains 11 residues. Germline lookup yields CDR1 MDHEN and CDR2 SYDVKM. The CDR3 DNA reads as TGTGCCAGCAGTTTGGAGTATGGCTACACCTTC. This codes for CASSLEYGYTF.

This sequence joins TRBV4-3 and TRBJ1-4; no firm D call. The CDR3 length is 15 residues. Germline CDR1 is LGHNA and CDR2 is YSLEER. V lost 1 base and J 6 bases, leaving 12 bases between the germline ends. CDR3 coding DNA: TGCGCCAGCAGCCAAGCGTTCGTGGCCTATGAAAAACTGTTTTTT. Protein: CASSQAFVAYEKLFF.

The CDR3 coding sequence is TGTGCCAGCAGCCAAAGGGGCCACTTCACCTACGAGCAGTACTTC. Translation: CASSQRGHFTYEQYF. The V and J genes are TRBV5-6 and TRBJ2-7, with D possibly being TRBD1 (5 bases). CDR1 and CDR2 from the germline V gene are SGHDT and YYEEEE. This CDR3 region has 15 residues. V was trimmed by 4 bases and J by 2 bases, leaving 16 bases between them.

The chain recombines TRBV5-1 with TRBJ2-5; 14 bases align to TRBD2. After removal of 1 base from V and 0 bases from J, the junction contained 5 bases not matched to a gene. Germline V gene lookup returns CDR1 SGHRS and CDR2 YFSETQ. The CDR3 covers 18 residues. CDR3 amino acids: CASSLRLAGGAYQETQYF. The CDR3 coding sequence is TGCGCCAGCAGCTTGAGACTAGCGGGGGGGGCGTACCAAGAGACCCAGTACTTC.

V usage is TRBV7-9 and J usage is TRBJ1-5; D is ambiguous. Germline V CDR1 and CDR2: SEHNR, FQNEAQ (reference sequence). V gave up 7 bases and J gave up 9 bases, with 16 bases separating them. This CDR3 is 13 amino acids long. CDR3 region: CASTLSGPGPQHF. CDR3 nucleotide sequence: TGTGCCAGCACCCTTAGCGGCCCGGGGCCCCAGCATTTT.

The J gene is TRBJ2-7, the V gene TRBV2; TRBD1 might be the D (6 bases). Per the germline V gene, CDR1 is SNHLY and CDR2 is FYNNEI. This CDR3 has 13 amino acids. Trimming pared 2 bases from V and 3 bases from J, leaving 8 bases between. In DNA, the CDR3 is TGTGCCAGCAGTGAACTGGGACACTACGAGCAGTACTTC. Translating gives CASSELGHYEQYF.

This clone was counted a few times. The chain combines TRBV10-3 with TRBJ1-1; D gene ambiguous. This CDR3 comprises 12 residues. CDR1 and CDR2 (germline): ENHRY, SYGVKD. V gave up 10 bases and J gave up 1 base, with 10 bases separating them. This CDR3 reads CATSTQNTEAFF. CDR3 sequence (DNA): TGTGCCACCTCTACCCAGAACACTGAAGCTTTCTTT.

The chain links TRBV7-6 to TRBJ2-7; 7 bases line up with TRBD1. V shed 5 bases, J shed 0 bases, and the junction held 13 bases outside the gene matches. The CDR3 runs to 17 residues. Germline V gives CDR1 SGHVS, CDR2 FNYEAQ. CDR3 loop: CASSTLRGQRSSYEQYF. The CDR3 DNA reads TGTGCCAGCAGCACCCTTAGGGGGCAGAGAAGCTCCTACGAGCAGTACTTC.

This clone came up a few times. The V and J genes are TRBV11-2 and TRBJ1-1; perhaps TRBD1 as D (6 bases). V was shortened by 6 bases and J by 7 bases, with 12 bases between the two germline ends. The germline gives CDR1 SGHAT, CDR2 FQNNGV. The CDR3 is made up of 12 amino acids. The CDR3 nucleotides are TGTGCCAGCAGTGTCACAGGGAGTGAAGCTTTCTTT. Translation: CASSVTGSEAFF.

The V call is TRBV28, the J call TRBJ2-7, with D unclear. Germline CDR1 reads MDHEN; CDR2 reads SYDVKM. CDR3 length: 13 amino acids. Trimming shortened V by 11 bases and J by 1 base, and 15 bases separated the two germline ends. The DNA for the CDR3 is TGTGCCTCCGGCGGCCCCGGATCCTACGAGCAGTACTTC. It yields the protein CASGGPGSYEQYF.

The rearrangement joins TRBV2 to TRBJ1-5, with 9 bases identical to TRBD1. V trimming: 7 bases; J trimming: 5 bases; junction bases outside the gene matches: 3. Germline V lookup: CDR1 SNHLY, CDR2 FYNNEI. The CDR3 totals 13 residues. The CDR3 nucleotides read TGTGCCAGCACACAGGGGGCTTATCAGCCCCAGCATTTT. Its protein product is CASTQGAYQPQHF. Together with reference TRBV2 and TRBJ1-5, the CDR3 gives the full variable domain: EPEVTQTPSHQVTQMGQEVILRCVPISNHLYFYWYRQILGQKVEFLVSFYNNEISEKSEIFDDQFSVERPDGSNFTLKIRSTKLEDSAMYFCASTQGAYQPQHFGDGTRLSIL.

The CDR3 DNA is TGTGCCAGCAGCTTAATAACTATCGACGGTTATGGCTACACCTTC. Translated: CASSLITIDGYGYTF. V and J are TRBV11-2 and TRBJ1-2; D remains ambiguous. The CDR3 totals 15 residues. Trimming cost V 2 bases and J 5 bases, with 15 bases left between them. Germline V lookup: CDR1 SGHAT, CDR2 FQNNGV.